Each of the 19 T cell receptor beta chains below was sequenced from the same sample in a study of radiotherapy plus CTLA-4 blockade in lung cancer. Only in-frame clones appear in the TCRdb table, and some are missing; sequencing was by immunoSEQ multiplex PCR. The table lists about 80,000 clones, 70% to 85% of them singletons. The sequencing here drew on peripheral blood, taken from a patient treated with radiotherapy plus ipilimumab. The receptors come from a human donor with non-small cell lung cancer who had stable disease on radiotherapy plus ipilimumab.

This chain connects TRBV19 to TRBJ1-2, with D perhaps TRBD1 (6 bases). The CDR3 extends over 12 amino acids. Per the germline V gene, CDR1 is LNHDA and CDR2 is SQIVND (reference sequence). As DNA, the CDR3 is TGTGCTATCGGACTCAGGGGTCTTGGCTACACCTTC. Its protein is CAIGLRGLGYTF.

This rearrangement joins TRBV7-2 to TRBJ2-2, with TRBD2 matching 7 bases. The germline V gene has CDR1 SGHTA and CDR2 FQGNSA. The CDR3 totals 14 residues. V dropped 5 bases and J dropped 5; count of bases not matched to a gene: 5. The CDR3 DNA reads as TGTGCCAGCAGCCCAGCCGGGGGGACCGGGGAGCTGTTTTTT. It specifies CASSPAGGTGELFF. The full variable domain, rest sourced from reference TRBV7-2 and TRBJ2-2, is GAGVSQSPSNKVTEKGKDVELRCDPISGHTALYWYRQSLGQGLEFLIYFQGNSAPDKSGLPSDRFSAERTGGSVSTLTIQRTQQEDSAVYLCASSPAGGTGELFFGEGSRLTVL.

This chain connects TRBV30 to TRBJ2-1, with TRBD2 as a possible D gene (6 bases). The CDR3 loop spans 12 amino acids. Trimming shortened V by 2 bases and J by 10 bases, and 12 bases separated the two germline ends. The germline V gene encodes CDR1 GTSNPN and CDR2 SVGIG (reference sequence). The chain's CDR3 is CAWSLTRGEQFF. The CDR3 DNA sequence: TGTGCCTGGAGTTTAACGCGGGGCGAGCAGTTCTTC. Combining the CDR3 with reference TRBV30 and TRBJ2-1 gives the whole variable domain SQTIHQWPATLVQPVGSPLSLECTVEGTSNPNLYWYRQAAGRGLQLLFYSVGIGQISSEVPQNLSASRPQDRQFILSSKKLLLSDSGFYLCAWSLTRGEQFFGPGTRLTVL.

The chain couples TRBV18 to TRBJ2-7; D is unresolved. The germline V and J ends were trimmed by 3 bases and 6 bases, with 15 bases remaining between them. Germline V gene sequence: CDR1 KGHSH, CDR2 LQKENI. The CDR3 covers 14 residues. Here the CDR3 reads CASSPTPVGAEQYF. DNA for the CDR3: TGTGCCAGCTCACCCACCCCGGTGGGTGCCGAGCAGTACTTC.

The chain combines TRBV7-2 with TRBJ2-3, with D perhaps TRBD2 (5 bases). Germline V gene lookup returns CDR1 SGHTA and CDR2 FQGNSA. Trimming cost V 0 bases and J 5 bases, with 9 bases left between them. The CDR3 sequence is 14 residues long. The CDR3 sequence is CASSLAPGGDTQYF. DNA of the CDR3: TGTGCCAGCAGCTTAGCGCCAGGAGGAGATACGCAGTATTTT.

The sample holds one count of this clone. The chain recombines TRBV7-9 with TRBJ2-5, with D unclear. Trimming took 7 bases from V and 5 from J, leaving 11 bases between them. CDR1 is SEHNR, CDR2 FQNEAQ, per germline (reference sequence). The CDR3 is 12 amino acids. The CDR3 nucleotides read TGTGCCAGCAAAGACGCTCGGGAGACCCAGTACTTC. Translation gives CASKDARETQYF.

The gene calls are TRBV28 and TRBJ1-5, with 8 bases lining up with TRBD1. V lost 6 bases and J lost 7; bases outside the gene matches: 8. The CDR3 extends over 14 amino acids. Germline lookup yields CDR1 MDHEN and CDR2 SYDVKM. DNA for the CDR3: TGTGCCAGCAGGGATAGGACAGGGTGGCAGCCCCAGCATTTT. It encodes CASRDRTGWQPQHF.

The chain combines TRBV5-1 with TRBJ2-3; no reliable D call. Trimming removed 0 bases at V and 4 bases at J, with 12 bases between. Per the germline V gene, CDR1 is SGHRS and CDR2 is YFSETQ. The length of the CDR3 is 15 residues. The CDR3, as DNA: TGCGCCAGCAGCTTGGTTGTGGAAACCCCAGATACGCAGTATTTT. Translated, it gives CASSLVVETPDTQYF.

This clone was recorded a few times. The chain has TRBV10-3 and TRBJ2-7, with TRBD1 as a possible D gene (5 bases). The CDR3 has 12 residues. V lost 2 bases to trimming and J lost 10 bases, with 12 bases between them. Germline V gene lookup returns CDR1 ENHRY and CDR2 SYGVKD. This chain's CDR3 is CAISEGALRQYF. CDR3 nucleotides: TGTGCCATCAGTGAGGGGGCCTTAAGACAGTACTTC.

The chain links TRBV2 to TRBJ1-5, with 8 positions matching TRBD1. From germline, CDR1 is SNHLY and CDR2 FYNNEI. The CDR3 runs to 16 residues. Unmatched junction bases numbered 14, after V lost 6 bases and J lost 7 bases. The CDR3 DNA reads TGTGCCAGCAGACCTGAGACAGGGGCGGGCGGGCAGCCCCAGCATTTT. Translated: CASRPETGAGGQPQHF. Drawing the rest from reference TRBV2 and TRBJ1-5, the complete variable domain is EPEVTQTPSHQVTQMGQEVILRCVPISNHLYFYWYRQILGQKVEFLVSFYNNEISEKSEIFDDQFSVERPDGSNFTLKIRSTKLEDSAMYFCASRPETGAGGQPQHFGDGTRLSIL.

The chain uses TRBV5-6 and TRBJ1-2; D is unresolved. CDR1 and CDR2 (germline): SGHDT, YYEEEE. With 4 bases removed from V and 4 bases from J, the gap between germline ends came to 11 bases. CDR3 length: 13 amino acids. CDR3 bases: TGTGCCAGCAGCCGGACGAAGGGCTATGGCTACACCTTC. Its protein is CASSRTKGYGYTF.

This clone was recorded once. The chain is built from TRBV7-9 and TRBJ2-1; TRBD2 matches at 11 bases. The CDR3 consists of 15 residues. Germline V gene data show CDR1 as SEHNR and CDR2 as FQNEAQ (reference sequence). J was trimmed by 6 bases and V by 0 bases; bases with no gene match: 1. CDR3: CASSLALAGVNEQFF. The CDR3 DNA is TGTGCCAGCAGCTTAGCACTAGCGGGAGTCAATGAGCAGTTCTTC.

Written as DNA, the CDR3 is TGTGCCAGCAGCGTAGACGCCGCCCATGAGCAGTTCTTC. Translation gives CASSVDAAHEQFF. The genes are TRBV9 and TRBJ2-1, with no clear D. Germline CDR1 reads SGDLS; CDR2 reads YYNGEE. The length of the CDR3 is 13 residues. The V and J ends lost 0 bases and 8 bases respectively, with 9 bases between them.

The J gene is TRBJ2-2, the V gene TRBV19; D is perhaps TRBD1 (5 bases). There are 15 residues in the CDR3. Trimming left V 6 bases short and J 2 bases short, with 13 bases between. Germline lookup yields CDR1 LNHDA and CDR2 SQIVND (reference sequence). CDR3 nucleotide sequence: TGTGCCAGTAGCGGTGGGGCCCTAAACACCGGGGAGCTGTTTTTT. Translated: CASSGGALNTGELFF.

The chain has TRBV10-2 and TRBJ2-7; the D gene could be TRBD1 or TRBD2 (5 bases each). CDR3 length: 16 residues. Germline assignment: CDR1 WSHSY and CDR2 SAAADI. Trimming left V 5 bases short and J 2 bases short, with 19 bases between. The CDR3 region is CASSRTGTSSPYEQYF. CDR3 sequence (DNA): TGCGCCAGCAGTAGAACCGGGACCTCCTCCCCCTACGAGCAGTACTTC.

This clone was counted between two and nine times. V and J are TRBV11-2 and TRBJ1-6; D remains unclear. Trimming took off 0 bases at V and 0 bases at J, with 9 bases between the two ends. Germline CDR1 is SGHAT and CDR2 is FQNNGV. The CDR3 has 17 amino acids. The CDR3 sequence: CASSLERASSYNSPLHF. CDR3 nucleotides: TGTGCCAGCAGCTTAGAAAGGGCAAGCTCCTATAATTCACCCCTCCACTTT.

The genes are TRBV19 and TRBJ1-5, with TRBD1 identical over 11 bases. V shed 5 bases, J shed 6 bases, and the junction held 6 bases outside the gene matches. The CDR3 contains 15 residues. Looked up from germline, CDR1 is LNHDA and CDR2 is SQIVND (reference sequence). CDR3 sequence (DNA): TGTGCCAGTAGTCCGGGACAGGGGGTCGCTCAGCCCCAGCATTTT. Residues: CASSPGQGVAQPQHF.

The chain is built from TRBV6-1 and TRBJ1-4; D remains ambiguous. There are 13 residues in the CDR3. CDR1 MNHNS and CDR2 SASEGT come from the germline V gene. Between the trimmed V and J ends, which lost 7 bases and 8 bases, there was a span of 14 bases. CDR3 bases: TGTGCCAGCACGTGGGCAGGAGGAGAAAAACTGTTTTTT. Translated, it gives CASTWAGGEKLFF.

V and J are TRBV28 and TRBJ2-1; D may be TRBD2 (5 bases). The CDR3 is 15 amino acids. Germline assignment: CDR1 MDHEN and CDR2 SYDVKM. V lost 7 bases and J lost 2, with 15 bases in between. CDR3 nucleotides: TGTGCCAGCACCTTAACGGGGTTCGCCTACAATGAGCAGTTCTTC. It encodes CASTLTGFAYNEQFF.